This record looks at one T cell receptor beta chain sequence and its context. One end of the junction does not line up with germline, which may come from a read error. PBMCs were collected from a roughly 9.7 ml volume of fresh peripheral blood. Amplification of TCR beta CDR3 regions used RNA as the template. With the HTBI primer set, the TCR CDR3 went through a first round of RT-PCR. TCRdb fed the multiplex PCR reads into MiXCR, producing one record per CDR3 protein. Here the sample spans about 840,000 distinct CDR3 sequences, over 35% being singletons. The data stem from a study of T cells in Graves' hyperthyroidism and ophthalmopathy. CDR1 is MNHEY, CDR2 SVGEGT, per germline. This CDR3 is 14 amino acids long.

This clonotype originated in a man aged 18 to 29 with Graves' hyperthyroidism. Sequencing was carried out using blood. J is TRBJ1-2 and V is TRBV6-2 or TRBV6-3, with D perhaps matching TRBD1 (6 bases). This chain's CDR3 is CAISYEGSGVGYTF. CDR3 sequence (DNA): TGTGCCATCAGTTACGAGGGGTCAGGGGTCGGCTACACCTTC.